The sequence of this TCR beta chain was determined in a study of blood T cell repertoires in COVID-19. Study summary: Samples of COVID-19 (acute and convalescent) were obtained from the United States, Italy and Spain. Nucleic acid was either cDNA or gDNA, and it came from T cells, B-cell-depleted T cells, or PBMCs.

Original methodology: Counts of nucleated cells, estimated from reference gene primer amplification, were obtained. TCRdb keeps only in-frame clones here, not all; method: immunoSEQ multiplex PCR. From that table come the V and J calls and clone size; the DNA was used to work out D and trimming. Of approximately 180,000 clones in the sample, around nine tenths were seen once. Only one count was recorded for this clone. The material sequenced was peripheral blood. The clonotype originates from a human donor in a cohort sampled during active COVID-19.

The CDR3 loop reads CASSDNRVGETQYF. CDR3 in DNA: TGCGCCAGCAGTGACAACAGGGTAGGAGAGACCCAGTACTTC. J is TRBJ2-5 and V is TRBV10-1; maybe TRBD1 (6 bases). The CDR3 is 14 amino acids. The V end lost 3 bases, the J end lost 4 bases, and 12 bases lay between the germline ends. CDR1 is WNHNN and CDR2 is SYGVQD in the germline V gene (reference sequence).